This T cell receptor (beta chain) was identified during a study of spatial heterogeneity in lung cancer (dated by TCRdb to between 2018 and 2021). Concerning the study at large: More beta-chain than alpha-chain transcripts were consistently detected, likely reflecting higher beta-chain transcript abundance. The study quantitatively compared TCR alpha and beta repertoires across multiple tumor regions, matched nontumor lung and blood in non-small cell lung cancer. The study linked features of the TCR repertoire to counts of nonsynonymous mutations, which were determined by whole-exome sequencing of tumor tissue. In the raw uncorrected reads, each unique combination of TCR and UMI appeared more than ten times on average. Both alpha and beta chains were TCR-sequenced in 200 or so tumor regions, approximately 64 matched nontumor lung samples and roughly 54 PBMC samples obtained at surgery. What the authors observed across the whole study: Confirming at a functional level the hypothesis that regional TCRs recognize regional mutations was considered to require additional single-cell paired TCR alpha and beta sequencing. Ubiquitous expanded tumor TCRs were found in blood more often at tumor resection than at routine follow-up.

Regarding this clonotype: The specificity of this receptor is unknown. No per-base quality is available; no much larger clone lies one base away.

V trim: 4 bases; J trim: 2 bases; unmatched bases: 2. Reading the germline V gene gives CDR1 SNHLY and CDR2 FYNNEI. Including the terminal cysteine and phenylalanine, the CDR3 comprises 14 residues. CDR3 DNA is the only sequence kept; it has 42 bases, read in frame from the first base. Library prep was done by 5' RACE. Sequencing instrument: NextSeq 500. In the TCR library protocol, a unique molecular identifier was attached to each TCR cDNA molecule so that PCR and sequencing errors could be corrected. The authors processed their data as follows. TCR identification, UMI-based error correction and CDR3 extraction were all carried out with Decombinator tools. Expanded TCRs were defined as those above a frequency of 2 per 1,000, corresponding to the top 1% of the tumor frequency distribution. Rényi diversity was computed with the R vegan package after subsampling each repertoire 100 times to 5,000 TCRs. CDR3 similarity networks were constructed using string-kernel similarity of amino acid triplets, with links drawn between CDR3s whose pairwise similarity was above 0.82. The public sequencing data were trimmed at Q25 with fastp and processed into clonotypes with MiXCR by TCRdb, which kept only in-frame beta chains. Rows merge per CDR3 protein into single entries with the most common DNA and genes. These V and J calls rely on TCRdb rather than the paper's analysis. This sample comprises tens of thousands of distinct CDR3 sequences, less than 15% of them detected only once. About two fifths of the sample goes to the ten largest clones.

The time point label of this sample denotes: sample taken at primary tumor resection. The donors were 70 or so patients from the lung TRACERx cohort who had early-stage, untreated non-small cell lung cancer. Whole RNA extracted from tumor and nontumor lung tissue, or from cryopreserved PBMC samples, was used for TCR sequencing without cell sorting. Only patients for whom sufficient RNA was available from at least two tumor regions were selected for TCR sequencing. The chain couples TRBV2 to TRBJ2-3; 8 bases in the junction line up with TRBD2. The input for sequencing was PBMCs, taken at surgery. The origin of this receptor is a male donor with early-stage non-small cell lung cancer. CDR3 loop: CASSAGGATDTQYF. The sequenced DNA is TGTGCCAGCAGTGCCGGGGGGGCCACAGATACGCAGTATTTT.